The source of this TCR beta chain is a study of cytomegalovirus exposure and HLA in healthy donors. This clone was found a few times. Its matching antigen is unknown. General observations from the study: Across donors, sequencing depth was assumed by presence/absence analyses to be roughly uniform.

The PCR made use of 60 Vbeta and 13 Jbeta primers. Libraries were prepared by immunoSEQ multiplex PCR; TCRdb keeps only in-frame clonotypes and omits some of them. The sample contains 200,000 to 250,000 clones, less than 80% of which appear only once. The receptor was derived from a girl aged 2 to 10 in good health and CMV-seronegative. The sequenced sample was PBMCs.

CDR3 in DNA: TGTGCCAGCAGTCGGGACAGGTACAACACCGGGGAGCTGTTTTTT. Translated, it gives CASSRDRYNTGELFF. This chain links TRBV6-1 with TRBJ2-2, with 8 bases matching TRBD1. Germline V CDR1 and CDR2: MNHNS, SASEGT. V was pared by 5 bases and J by 2 bases, with 4 bases of the junction left unmatched. The CDR3 loop spans 15 amino acids.